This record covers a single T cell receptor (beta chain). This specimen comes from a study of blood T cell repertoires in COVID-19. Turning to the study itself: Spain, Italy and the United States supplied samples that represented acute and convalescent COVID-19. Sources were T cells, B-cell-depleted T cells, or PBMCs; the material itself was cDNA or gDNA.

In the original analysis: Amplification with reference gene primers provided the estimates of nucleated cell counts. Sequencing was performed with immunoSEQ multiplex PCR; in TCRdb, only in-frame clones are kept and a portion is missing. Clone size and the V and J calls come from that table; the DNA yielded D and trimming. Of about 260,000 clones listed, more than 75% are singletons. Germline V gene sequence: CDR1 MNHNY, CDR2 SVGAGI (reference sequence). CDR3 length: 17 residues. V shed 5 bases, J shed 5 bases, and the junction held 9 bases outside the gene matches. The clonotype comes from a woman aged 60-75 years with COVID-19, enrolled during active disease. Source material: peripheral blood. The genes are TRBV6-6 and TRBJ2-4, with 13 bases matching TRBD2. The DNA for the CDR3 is TGTGCCAGCAGTCCCCGGACTAGCGGGAGTGGCCAAAACATTCAGTACTTC. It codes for CASSPRTSGSGQNIQYF.